This T cell receptor beta chain was captured in a study of shared clonotypes between healthy human individuals. Study summary: For every donor, three CD4 naive, three CD4 memory, two CD8 naive and one CD8 memory plates were used. Study observations and caveats: In a handful of donors, around 4.5% of naive CD4 clonotypes appeared in common.

It was into CD45RA+ naive and CD45RA-negative memory subsets that the CD4+ cells were split. Profiled with immunoSEQ multiplex PCR; TCRdb holds only in-frame clones, not every one. The table lists 950,000 to 1,300,000 clones, about 77% of them singletons. With regard to this clone: Its antigen remains unidentified.

The CDR3 has 14 residues. J gave up 9 bases and V 0 bases, and 7 bases lay outside the gene matches. The germline V gene encodes CDR1 GTSNPN and CDR2 SVGIG (reference sequence). This sequence joins TRBV30 and TRBJ2-7, with TRBD1 identical over 11 bases. The TCR originated in a man between 18 and 29 years old in good health. Sequenced: memory CD4+ T cells sorted from blood. Subset noted: CD45RA-negative fraction. The CDR3 is CAWSVGTGGFGQYF. The CDR3 nucleotides are TGTGCCTGGAGTGTCGGGACAGGGGGTTTCGGGCAGTACTTC.